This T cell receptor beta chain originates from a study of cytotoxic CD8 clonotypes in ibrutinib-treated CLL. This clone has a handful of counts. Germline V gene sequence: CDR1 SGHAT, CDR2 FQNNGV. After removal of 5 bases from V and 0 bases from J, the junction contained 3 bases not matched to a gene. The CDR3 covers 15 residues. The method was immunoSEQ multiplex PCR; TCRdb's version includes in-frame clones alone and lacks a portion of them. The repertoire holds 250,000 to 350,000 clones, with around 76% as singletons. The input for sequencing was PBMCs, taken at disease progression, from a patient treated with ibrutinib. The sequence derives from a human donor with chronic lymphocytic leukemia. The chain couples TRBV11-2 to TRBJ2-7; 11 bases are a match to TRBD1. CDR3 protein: CASSHGTGGSYEQYF. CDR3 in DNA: TGTGCCAGCAGCCACGGGACAGGGGGCTCCTACGAGCAGTACTTC. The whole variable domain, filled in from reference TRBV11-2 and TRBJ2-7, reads EAGVAQSPRYKIIEKRQSVAFWCNPISGHATLYWYQQILGQGPKLLIQFQNNGVVDDSQLPKDRFSAERLKGVDSTLKIQPAKLEDSAVYLCASSHGTGGSYEQYFGPGTRLTVT.